The 10 T cell receptor beta chains reported below all come from one sample, sequenced in a study of regulatory T cells in long-lasting Graves disease. Stated time point: newly diagnosed GD, antithyroid drugs for less than 3 months. The TCR library used RNA extracted from PBMCs. The authors built TCR beta libraries using iRepertoire HTBI primers and Arm-PCR of CDR3 regions. Using its own MiXCR run on the multiplex PCR reads, TCRdb lists one record per CDR3 protein. The table shows a few hundred thousand distinct CDR3 sequences, with roughly 14% occurring only once. This sample also belongs to another study, concerning T cells in Graves' hyperthyroidism and ophthalmopathy.

This specimen consisted of peripheral blood mononuclear cells (PBMCs), obtained at new diagnosis, from a patient treated with antithyroid drugs. These receptors came from a man aged 30 to 39 with Graves disease.

Worth noting for this clonotype: The conserved phenylalanine or tryptophan normally closing the CDR3 is absent here, so this likely arose from a read error. This chain links TRBV6-1 with TRBJ2-7; the D is unclear. The germline V and J ends were trimmed by 8 bases and 5 bases, with 13 bases remaining between them. The CDR3 length is 12 residues. CDR1 and CDR2 (germline): MNHNS, SASEGT. The CDR3 coding sequence is TGTGCCAGCGAAATAACTGAAAACGAGCAGTACCTC. This sequence encodes CASEITENEQYL.

The V gene is TRBV5-5, the J gene TRBJ1-6; 8 bases are a match to TRBD1. Germline assignment: CDR1 SGHKS and CDR2 YYEKEE (reference sequence). The CDR3 has 14 amino acids. Trimming cost V 3 bases and J 6 bases; bases outside gene matches: 2. This CDR3 is CASSWDRSNSPLHF. CDR3 nucleotides: TGTGCCAGCAGCTGGGACAGGTCTAATTCACCCCTCCACTTT.

In this sample, this clonotype turned up many times. The rearrangement uses TRBV9 and TRBJ2-7; 9 nucleotides line up with TRBD2. The junction had 1 base not matched to a gene; V was cut back by 2 bases and J by 1 base. This CDR3 is 14 amino acids long. CDR1 and CDR2 from the germline V gene are SGDLS and YYNGEE. The chain's CDR3 is CASSVTSGSYEQYF. Here the CDR3 DNA reads TGTGCCAGCAGCGTGACTAGCGGATCCTACGAGCAGTACTTC.

This clonotype was detected ten times or more. This rearrangement joins TRBV11-2 to TRBJ2-1; the D gene is possibly TRBD2 (5 bases). Germline V gene sequence: CDR1 SGHAT, CDR2 FQNNGV. The CDR3 is made up of 12 amino acids. V was shortened by 10 bases and J by 8 bases, with 15 bases between the two germline ends. CDR3: CANLNSDDEQFF. Written as DNA, the CDR3 is TGTGCCAACCTTAATAGCGATGATGAGCAGTTCTTC. The full variable domain, rest sourced from reference TRBV11-2 and TRBJ2-1, is EAGVAQSPRYKIIEKRQSVAFWCNPISGHATLYWYQQILGQGPKLLIQFQNNGVVDDSQLPKDRFSAERLKGVDSTLKIQPAKLEDSAVYLCANLNSDDEQFFGPGTRLTVL.

The table lists this clonotype with many counts. The CDR3 DNA reads as TGTGCCAGCAGTCCGACCCGGACCGGGGAGCTGTTTTTT. Its translation: CASSPTRTGELFF. The genes are TRBV12-3 or TRBV12-4 and TRBJ2-2; D unclear. This CDR3 is built from 13 residues. V lost 5 bases and J lost 5, with 9 bases in between.

Worth noting for this clonotype: With a much larger clone just one base away, this may be a read error. The chain is built from TRBV6-2 or TRBV6-3 and TRBJ2-5; 7 nucleotides match TRBD1. In germline, CDR1 is MNHEY, CDR2 SVGEGT. V lost 10 bases, J lost 4 bases, and 9 bases stayed unmatched. This CDR3 has 13 residues. CDR3 protein: CANTRQGRETQYF. CDR3 nucleotide sequence: TGTGCCAACACTAGACAGGGTAGAGAGACCCAGTACTTC.

This clonotype was recorded at least ten times. This chain joins TRBV12-3 or TRBV12-4 and TRBJ2-7, with TRBD2 matching over 12 bases. The CDR3 is 14 amino acids. Trimming removed 6 bases from V and 7 bases from J; junction bases left unmatched: 7. The CDR3 DNA sequence: TGTGCCAGCAGCTTCTCTAGCGGGAGGGTAGAGCAGTACTTC. It specifies CASSFSSGRVEQYF.

The rearrangement uses TRBV7-9 and TRBJ1-5; perhaps TRBD1 as D (5 bases). The CDR3 consists of 14 residues. The germline CDR1 and CDR2 sequences are SEHNR and FQNEAQ (reference sequence). Trimming pared 5 bases from V and 4 bases from J, leaving 12 bases between. The CDR3 nucleotides are TGTGCCAGCAGCCCGAGGGACCTTAATCAGCCCCAGCATTTT. Its translation is CASSPRDLNQPQHF.

This clonotype was recorded many times. The chain links TRBV27 to TRBJ1-2; D is unresolved. This CDR3 has 15 residues. Germline V gene data show CDR1 as MNHEY and CDR2 as SMNVEV (reference sequence). The V end lost 5 bases, the J end lost 1 base, and 14 bases lay between the germline ends. CDR3 amino acids: CASSPLGTYNYGYTF. CDR3 nucleotide sequence: TGTGCCAGCAGTCCTCTGGGAACCTATAACTATGGCTACACCTTC.

This clonotype has more than one count but fewer than ten. The gene calls are TRBV30 and TRBJ2-7, with 7 nucleotides matching TRBD1. V lost 2 bases, J lost 2 bases, and 6 bases stayed unmatched. There are 14 residues in the CDR3. Germline assignment: CDR1 GTSNPN and CDR2 SVGIG (reference sequence). The CDR3 coding sequence is TGTGCCTGGAGTACCCGGACAGGACCCTACGAGCAGTACTTC. The encoded protein is CAWSTRTGPYEQYF.